This paragraph reports one T cell receptor beta chain. What antigen it recognizes has not been identified. No per-base quality is available; no much larger clone lies one base away. The cohort was made up of about 670 healthy bone marrow donors. Cohort members were all nominally healthy when sampled, although unrecorded immune exposures were likely present. The donor tested CMV seronegative and was one of the 352 seronegative cohort members. Each donor provided a peripheral blood sample, and peripheral blood mononuclear cells were used for TCR beta sequencing. Genomic DNA extraction from the blood cell samples was performed with the Qiagen DNeasy Blood Extraction Kit. Library construction relied on the immunoSEQ multiplex PCR assay. A mixture of 60 forward primers for TCR Vbeta segments and 13 reverse primers for TCR Jbeta segments was used in the multiplex PCR. Amplification of the CDR3 region of rearranged TCR beta genes was performed with a multiplex PCR assay on genomic DNA. On the Illumina HiSeq System, the amplified TCR beta libraries were sequenced as 87-base-pair reads. In the paper's pipeline: A later analysis tallied 70 million to 100 million unique TCR beta chains across the 666 repertoires, and about 12 million of those chains were shared by two or more donors. Raw reads were error-corrected and collapsed into unique sequences with a nearest-neighbor algorithm that merged closely related sequences to remove PCR and sequencing errors. V, D and J gene segments were assigned by aligning CDR3 sequences to IMGT reference sequences. Each retained sequence needed at least a six-nucleotide match to both a V gene segment and a J gene segment. A rearrangement was called productive if the CDR3 had no stop codons and remained in frame with V and J, and every other rearrangement was called non-productive. CDR3 was defined by IMGT convention, running from the second conserved V-encoded cysteine to the conserved J-encoded phenylalanine. In an earlier analysis of just under 600 of the donors, sequences lacking an unambiguous match to a single V gene segment were excluded. An earlier analysis of 587 of the donors classified V segments as functional when productive rearrangements were above 56.7% and as segregating when the standard deviation between donors was above 5%. A statistical classification framework was built for diagnosing cytomegalovirus status from the catalog of TCR beta chain sequences. In a later analysis, V and J genes were assigned by comparing TCR nucleotide sequences against IMGT/GENE-DB human TR gene sequences. In a later analysis, CDR3 sequences and most-parsimonious VDJ recombination scenarios were assigned using the TCRdist pipeline. In a later analysis, each TCR beta chain was defined by its CDR3 amino acid sequence together with its V-gene family, and reads lacking a unique V-gene family were excluded. As a way to deal with suspected cross-contamination and a sequencing artifact, a later analysis dropped under 600 nucleotide sequences that were highly shared and had low generation probability. For each public chain, a later analysis derived a clonal expansion index from normalized ranks of inferred template counts within each repertoire. In a later analysis, generation probabilities were computed using a VDJ recombination model fitted to out-of-frame rearrangements, and the results were checked against IGoR. Hypergeometric tests were used in a later analysis to score TCR-TCR, TCR-HLA and TCR-CMV co-occurrence, with a repertoire-size bias correction applied to the TCR pairs. To estimate false discovery rates, a later analysis permuted the HLA or CMV assignments 20 times. In a later analysis, co-occurring TCRs were grouped using DBSCAN, and TCRdist sequence similarity was added for clustering within HLA-allele-positive subsets. For co-occurrence clustering, repertoires with fewer than 30,000 or more than 120,000 public chains were excluded, along with a handful of repertoires with anomalous nucleotide sharing. In its TCRdb copy, this immuneACCESS table keeps in-frame sequences only and misses some clones. Where compared with another copy, unresolved V genes explain less than half of these, and the others have no known cause. V, J and clone size are those of that table, while D and trimming were read from the DNA. This sample is represented by over 25,000 clones; roughly 68% of them were singletons. Roughly 4.5% of the sample is held by the ten biggest clonotypes.

This entry is derived from a study of cytomegalovirus exposure and HLA in healthy donors (dated by TCRdb to about 2017). Regarding the study in general: An earlier analysis of around 600 of the donors reported approximately 290 Gb of sequence data and approximately 110 million unique TCR beta sequences from about 179 million T cells. An early release that covered roughly 600 HLA-typed donors contained around 300 gigabases of sequencing data and around 80 million unique TCR sequences. Among the approximately 400 genotyped donors, approximately 76% belonged to the genetic ancestry cluster associated with self-reported Caucasian donors. The study aimed to test whether signatures of past pathogen exposure could be identified by cataloging public T cell receptors. The T cell repertoires of 666 subjects were profiled by immunosequencing and related to cytomegalovirus serostatus. A separate validation cohort of over a hundred different subjects was used in addition to the approximately 700-subject first cohort. To predict cytomegalovirus infection status, the study combined high-throughput TCR immunosequencing, statistical association of individual TCRs with disease status, and machine learning. A later analysis re-examined previously published TCR beta repertoires from roughly 720 donors and added high-resolution HLA genotyping to investigate patterns of TCR occurrence. Rather than drawing on any new phenotypic data, the later analysis identified candidate immune exposures from TCR beta sequences and the way those sequences occurred across donors. In an earlier analysis of 587 of the donors, high-throughput TCR beta sequencing was used to judge whether each TCR beta V gene segment behaved as functional or pseudogenic. Donor age, sex, ethnicity and CMV serostatus were compiled together with the repertoire data. In a later genetic analysis, genome-wide SNP genotypes for about 65% of the 666 donors were used, and that subset was treated as a discovery cohort. All discovery cohort repertoires had been generated using a single sequencing platform. Class I and class II HLA loci were covered by the typing at four-digit resolution. The number of donors typed differed by locus, with roughly 629-640 for A, B, C, DRB1 and DQB1, roughly 520 for DQA1, 606 for DPA1, and some 450 for DPB1. About five DR-DQ haplotypes were treated as single units for association and clustering because of strong linkage in the cohort. On average, roughly 240,000 unique TCR beta nucleotide sequences were sequenced per donor among 350 to 400 genotyped donors of the cohort, with approximately 18% of those sequences being non-productive. Summary of the overall study and its limitations: Sequencing depth was assumed to be roughly uniform across donors in the presence/absence analyses, though that assumption may not hold. According to a later genetic analysis, donors in an Asian-associated ancestry cluster had fewer N-insertions in productive TCRs than the roughly 700-donor mean. In a later analysis, most CMV-associated TCR beta chains were found to appear HLA-restricted, with HLA associations seemingly driven largely by CMV exposure. Linkage disequilibrium might explain the correlated functional status among segregating V segments, but an unknown experimental factor could not be excluded. A few of the identified cytomegalovirus-associated TCR beta chains were confirmed in vitro to be specific for cytomegalovirus antigens. Immune exposure information for the cohort was limited to CMV serostatus. The sequencing pipeline was judged likely to have produced a cluster of highly shared sequence variants as a technical artifact. The authors suggested that the approach could potentially be extended to other disease states and immunological phenotypes. At a false discovery rate of 0.05, a later analysis linked about 16,000 TCR beta sequences to specific HLA alleles. Most TCR sequences were seen in very few donors, while some public TCRs were found in many individuals. Some IMGT-functional V segments, including TRBV6-2 and TRBV6-3, could not be told apart with the 87-base-pair reads, so those segments were excluded. A later analysis found that HLA-associated TCR beta chains were more clonally expanded and had lower generation probabilities than equally common non-associated chains. When HLA alleles, especially DR and DQ, strongly co-occurred, TCR associations were difficult to assign to individual alleles. Because some donors lacked HLA typing at each locus, the association tests relied only on the typed subset. In an earlier analysis of approximately 590 of the donors, most TCR beta V segments appeared in productive rearrangements about 87% or about 30% of the time, broadly matching IMGT annotations. A later analysis found that TCR association rates varied across HLA loci, with DRB1 alleles showing the most associated TCRs and HLA-C alleles the fewest. A later genetic analysis associated a missense DCLRE1C variant with V-gene and J-gene trimming of TCR beta chains, and an independent cohort replicated the association. A further reported finding was that TCR beta sequences accurately predicted the HLA-A and HLA-B alleles for most subjects in the first cohort. The earlier analysis of approximately 560 of the donors excluded some 15 rarely observed V segments, including chromosome 9 orphons, because counts were too low. In a later analysis, several top co-occurrence clusters were reported to appear linked to parvovirus B19, influenza, CMV and Epstein-Barr virus. The cohort was sequenced for TCR beta chains only, and without alpha or paired-chain data the features that could be detected were limited. The classifier was reported to diagnose cytomegalovirus status with high specificity and sensitivity in both the original and validation cohorts. A total of fewer than 200 TCR beta chains were listed by the study as associated with cytomegalovirus.

V gives up 3 bases and J gives up 4 bases, and the segment between their germline ends measures 11 bases. From cysteine to phenylalanine, the CDR3 is 14 amino acids long. The sequence is cut down to CDR3 DNA, 42 bases in frame from base 1. CDR1 and CDR2 (SGHRS, YFSETQ) derive from the germline V gene. The sequence was obtained from a woman between 50 and 59 years old in good health and CMV-seronegative. The sequenced sample was PBMCs. This receptor chain uses TRBV5-1 and TRBJ2-1; the D gene cannot be resolved reliably. The DNA sequence is TGCGCCAGCAGCTCTCGTCCCGGTTACAATGAGCAGTTCTTC. This gives the protein CASSSRPGYNEQFF.